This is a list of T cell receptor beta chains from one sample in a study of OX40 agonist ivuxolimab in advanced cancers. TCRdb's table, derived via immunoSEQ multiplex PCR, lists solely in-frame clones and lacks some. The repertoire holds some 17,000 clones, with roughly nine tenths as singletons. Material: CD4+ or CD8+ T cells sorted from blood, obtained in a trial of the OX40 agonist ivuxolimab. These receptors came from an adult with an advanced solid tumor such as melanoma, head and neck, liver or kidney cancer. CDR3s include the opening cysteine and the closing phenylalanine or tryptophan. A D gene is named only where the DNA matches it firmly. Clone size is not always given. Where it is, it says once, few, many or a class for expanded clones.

cdr3_nt: TGTGCCAGCAGTTACTCAGGAGAGACCCAGTACTTC
cdr3_aa: CASSYSGETQYF
j_call: TRBJ2-5
v_call: TRBV6-5
clone_size: NA
cdr3_length: 12
d_call: NA

cdr3_nt: TGTGCCAGCGGCAGACAGGGTCCCTACGAGCAGTACTTC
cdr3_aa: CASGRQGPYEQYF
j_call: TRBJ2-7
v_call: TRBV27
clone_size: NA
cdr3_length: 13
d_call: TRBD1

cdr3_nt: TGCAGCGGGACAGGGGGCTGGGACACTGAAGCTTTCTTT
cdr3_aa: CSGTGGWDTEAFF
j_call: TRBJ1-1
v_call: TRBV29-1
clone_size: NA
cdr3_length: 13
d_call: TRBD1

cdr3_nt: TGCGCCAGCAGCCCCCCTGGACAGGGGGCATCCTACGAGCAGTACTTC
cdr3_aa: CASSPPGQGASYEQYF
j_call: TRBJ2-7
v_call: TRBV5-1
clone_size: NA
cdr3_length: 16
d_call: TRBD1

cdr3_nt: TGTGCTAGTGGTTTCGGGGGCGGCGAGCAGTACTTC
cdr3_aa: CASGFGGGEQYF
j_call: TRBJ2-7
v_call: TRBV12-5
clone_size: NA
cdr3_length: 12
d_call: NA

cdr3_nt: TGCGCCAGCAGCCCCCGCTGGGCCGGGAGCACAGATACGCAGTATTTT
cdr3_aa: CASSPRWAGSTDTQYF
j_call: TRBJ2-3
v_call: TRBV4-3
clone_size: few
cdr3_length: 16
d_call: NA

cdr3_nt: TGTGCCAGCAGCTCGGGGGCGGGAGGACACACAGATACGCAGTATTTT
cdr3_aa: CASSSGAGGHTDTQYF
j_call: TRBJ2-3
v_call: TRBV7-2
clone_size: NA
cdr3_length: 16
d_call: TRBD2

cdr3_nt: TGTGCCAGCAGCAGCGCGGCAGGCAAAAACCTCCACTTT
cdr3_aa: CASSSAAGKNLHF
j_call: TRBJ1-6
v_call: TRBV11-1
clone_size: NA
cdr3_length: 13
d_call: NA

cdr3_nt: TGTGCCAGTAGTATCGGGGAAGGGGTGAACACTGAAGCTTTCTTT
cdr3_aa: CASSIGEGVNTEAFF
j_call: TRBJ1-1
v_call: TRBV19
clone_size: NA
cdr3_length: 15
d_call: NA

cdr3_nt: TGTGCCAGCAGCTTGAGGACAGATGGTGAAAAACTGTTTTTT
cdr3_aa: CASSLRTDGEKLFF
j_call: TRBJ1-4
v_call: TRBV7-6
clone_size: NA
cdr3_length: 14
d_call: NA

cdr3_nt: TGTGCCAGTAGTCAAACAGGATATATGAACACTGAAGCTTTCTTT
cdr3_aa: CASSQTGYMNTEAFF
j_call: TRBJ1-1
v_call: TRBV19
clone_size: NA
cdr3_length: 15
d_call: NA

cdr3_nt: TGTGCCAGCAGTTACTCTCACAATGAGCAGTTCTTC
cdr3_aa: CASSYSHNEQFF
j_call: TRBJ2-1
v_call: TRBV6-6
clone_size: NA
cdr3_length: 12
d_call: NA

cdr3_nt: TGTGCCAGCAGTGAAATCGGGACTCCTTGGCGCTACGAGCAGTACTTC
cdr3_aa: CASSEIGTPWRYEQYF
j_call: TRBJ2-7
v_call: TRBV2
clone_size: NA
cdr3_length: 16
d_call: NA

cdr3_nt: TGTGCCAGTAGTATAGATCTGGGCCATCGGGACACTGAAGCTTTCTTT
cdr3_aa: CASSIDLGHRDTEAFF
j_call: TRBJ1-1
v_call: TRBV19
clone_size: NA
cdr3_length: 16
d_call: NA

cdr3_nt: TGTGCCAGTAGTCCTAGGACTAGCGGGATAGGAGAGCAGTACTTC
cdr3_aa: CASSPRTSGIGEQYF
j_call: TRBJ2-7
v_call: TRBV19
clone_size: once
cdr3_length: 15
d_call: TRBD2

cdr3_nt: TGTGCCAGCAGCGTGGAGGACAGTTGGTACAATGAGCAGTTCTTC
cdr3_aa: CASSVEDSWYNEQFF
j_call: TRBJ2-1
v_call: TRBV9
clone_size: NA
cdr3_length: 15
d_call: NA

cdr3_nt: TGCAGCGTTCCCAATTATTTAGGTTCCTACGAGCAGTACTTC
cdr3_aa: CSVPNYLGSYEQYF
j_call: TRBJ2-7
v_call: TRBV29-1
clone_size: NA
cdr3_length: 14
d_call: NA

cdr3_nt: TGCGCCAGCAGCTTGCAACACGGAAATTCACCCCTCCACTTT
cdr3_aa: CASSLQHGNSPLHF
j_call: TRBJ1-6
v_call: TRBV5-1
clone_size: NA
cdr3_length: 14
d_call: NA

cdr3_nt: TGTGCCAGCAGTGTCTCGCGGCGTCTAGCGGGCGACGAGCAGTACTTC
cdr3_aa: CASSVSRRLAGDEQYF
j_call: TRBJ2-7
v_call: TRBV6-1
clone_size: NA
cdr3_length: 16
d_call: TRBD2

cdr3_nt: TGTGCCAGCAGCCCACGACAGGGAAGCACAGATACGCAGTATTTT
cdr3_aa: CASSPRQGSTDTQYF
j_call: TRBJ2-3
v_call: TRBV7-8
clone_size: NA
cdr3_length: 15
d_call: TRBD1

cdr3_nt: TGTGCCAGCAGCCAACCTCTAGCGGGAGGCGCTCCTAGCACAGATACGCAGTATTTT
cdr3_aa: CASSQPLAGGAPSTDTQYF
j_call: TRBJ2-3
v_call: TRBV11-3
clone_size: NA
cdr3_length: 19
d_call: TRBD2

cdr3_nt: TGTGCCAGCACCGTCCCTGGGAGAAATGGCTCACCCCTCCACTTT
cdr3_aa: CASTVPGRNGSPLHF
j_call: TRBJ1-6
v_call: TRBV5-5
clone_size: NA
cdr3_length: 15
d_call: NA

cdr3_nt: TGTGCCAGCAGCTTAGGACCTCTGGACGAGCAGTACTTC
cdr3_aa: CASSLGPLDEQYF
j_call: TRBJ2-7
v_call: TRBV5-6
clone_size: few
cdr3_length: 13
d_call: NA

cdr3_nt: TGTGCCTGGAGTGTCGGGACATCACCCGGTGGCTACACCTTC
cdr3_aa: CAWSVGTSPGGYTF
j_call: TRBJ1-2
v_call: TRBV30
clone_size: NA
cdr3_length: 14
d_call: NA

cdr3_nt: TGCGCCAGCAGCCAAGACAGCCTAGAGACCTACGAGCAGTACTTC
cdr3_aa: CASSQDSLETYEQYF
j_call: TRBJ2-7
v_call: TRBV4-1
clone_size: NA
cdr3_length: 15
d_call: NA

cdr3_nt: TGCGCCAGCAGTGCGCCGACAGGGCAGCCCCAGCATTTT
cdr3_aa: CASSAPTGQPQHF
j_call: TRBJ1-5
v_call: TRBV10-1
clone_size: NA
cdr3_length: 13
d_call: TRBD1

cdr3_nt: TGCGCCAGCAGCTTGGAGCCAGGGGCGGACACTGAAGCTTTCTTT
cdr3_aa: CASSLEPGADTEAFF
j_call: TRBJ1-1
v_call: TRBV5-1
clone_size: few
cdr3_length: 15
d_call: NA

cdr3_nt: TGTGCCAGCAGTCCGGGACAGGGACTATACTCCTACAATGAGCAGTTCTTC
cdr3_aa: CASSPGQGLYSYNEQFF
j_call: TRBJ2-1
v_call: TRBV2
clone_size: NA
cdr3_length: 17
d_call: TRBD1

cdr3_nt: TGTGCCAGCAGCTTTACAGGGGGGAACTATGGCTACACCTTC
cdr3_aa: CASSFTGGNYGYTF
j_call: TRBJ1-2
v_call: TRBV7-9
clone_size: NA
cdr3_length: 14
d_call: TRBD1

cdr3_nt: TGTGCCAGCAGCGGCCCGACCGGGACTAGTTTACTACATGAGCAGTTCTTC
cdr3_aa: CASSGPTGTSLLHEQFF
j_call: TRBJ2-1
v_call: TRBV9
clone_size: NA
cdr3_length: 17
d_call: TRBD2

cdr3_nt: TGTGCCAGCAGCTTTGGAACAGGGCTAGATACGCAGTATTTT
cdr3_aa: CASSFGTGLDTQYF
j_call: TRBJ2-3
v_call: TRBV7-7
clone_size: NA
cdr3_length: 14
d_call: NA

cdr3_nt: TGTGCCAGCAGTTTCAACCCCAATTCACCCCTCCACTTT
cdr3_aa: CASSFNPNSPLHF
j_call: TRBJ1-6
v_call: TRBV28
clone_size: few
cdr3_length: 13
d_call: NA

cdr3_nt: TGTGCCAGCAGCTTAGCAGAGCAGCCCCAGCATTTT
cdr3_aa: CASSLAEQPQHF
j_call: TRBJ1-5
v_call: TRBV7-9
clone_size: NA
cdr3_length: 12
d_call: NA

cdr3_nt: TGTGCCAGCAGTTTAATTCCGGGACTGGAGACCCAGTACTTC
cdr3_aa: CASSLIPGLETQYF
j_call: TRBJ2-5
v_call: TRBV27
clone_size: NA
cdr3_length: 14
d_call: NA

cdr3_nt: TGCGCCAGCAGCCAAGATTTGGCCGTTCCCTACAATGAGCAGTTCTTC
cdr3_aa: CASSQDLAVPYNEQFF
j_call: TRBJ2-1
v_call: TRBV4-1
clone_size: NA
cdr3_length: 16
d_call: NA

cdr3_nt: TGTGCCAGCAGCGGGAGCGGGAGCTACAAAGCCGGGGAGCTGTTTTTT
cdr3_aa: CASSGSGSYKAGELFF
j_call: TRBJ2-2
v_call: TRBV7-9
clone_size: once
cdr3_length: 16
d_call: TRBD2

cdr3_nt: TGTGCCAGCAGCTTAAGAGGGTACACTGAAGCTTTCTTT
cdr3_aa: CASSLRGYTEAFF
j_call: TRBJ1-1
v_call: TRBV7-2
clone_size: NA
cdr3_length: 13
d_call: NA

cdr3_nt: TGTGCCAGCAGACAGGGTGGAGCCTACACCTTC
cdr3_aa: CASRQGGAYTF
j_call: TRBJ1-2
v_call: TRBV6-5
clone_size: NA
cdr3_length: 11
d_call: NA

cdr3_nt: TGTGCCAGCAGTCTGCGACAGGGGGCAGCCACTGAAGCTTTCTTT
cdr3_aa: CASSLRQGAATEAFF
j_call: TRBJ1-1
v_call: TRBV25-1
clone_size: NA
cdr3_length: 15
d_call: TRBD1

cdr3_nt: TGTGCCATCAGTGTGCAACAGGCCCAACTACCCTACACCTTC
cdr3_aa: CAISVQQAQLPYTF
j_call: TRBJ1-2
v_call: TRBV10-3
clone_size: NA
cdr3_length: 14
d_call: NA

cdr3_nt: TGTGCCAGCAGCCTGGGGACAGGGGGACAGCCCCAGCATTTT
cdr3_aa: CASSLGTGGQPQHF
j_call: TRBJ1-5
v_call: TRBV5-6
clone_size: NA
cdr3_length: 14
d_call: TRBD1

cdr3_nt: TGCGCCAGCAGCCAAGACGGGGGAGCTGGGGCCAACGTCCTGACTTTC
cdr3_aa: CASSQDGGAGANVLTF
j_call: TRBJ2-6
v_call: TRBV4-3
clone_size: NA
cdr3_length: 16
d_call: NA

cdr3_nt: TGTGCCAGCAGTCTACGGGAGGGGGCGGCAGGAAACACCATATATTTT
cdr3_aa: CASSLREGAAGNTIYF
j_call: TRBJ1-3
v_call: TRBV6-6
clone_size: NA
cdr3_length: 16
d_call: TRBD1

cdr3_nt: TGTGCCAGCAGCGAGTACGAGCAGTACTTC
cdr3_aa: CASSEYEQYF
j_call: TRBJ2-7
v_call: TRBV11-2
clone_size: NA
cdr3_length: 10
d_call: NA

cdr3_nt: TGTGCCAGCAGTTGGGGAACAGGGGGCGCTGAAGCTTTCTTT
cdr3_aa: CASSWGTGGAEAFF
j_call: TRBJ1-1
v_call: TRBV28
clone_size: NA
cdr3_length: 14
d_call: TRBD1

cdr3_nt: TGTGCCAGCAGTTTAACGGGGGGTCCGGACACCGGGGAGCTGTTTTTT
cdr3_aa: CASSLTGGPDTGELFF
j_call: TRBJ2-2
v_call: TRBV28
clone_size: NA
cdr3_length: 16
d_call: TRBD2

cdr3_nt: TGTGCCAGCAGTTTACAGGGTTACCATGAGCAGTTCTTC
cdr3_aa: CASSLQGYHEQFF
j_call: TRBJ2-1
v_call: TRBV28
clone_size: NA
cdr3_length: 13
d_call: NA

cdr3_nt: TGTGCCAGCAGCAGCCAGCTAATGAACACTGAAGCTTTCTTT
cdr3_aa: CASSSQLMNTEAFF
j_call: TRBJ1-1
v_call: TRBV9
clone_size: few
cdr3_length: 14
d_call: NA

cdr3_nt: TGTGCCAGCGGGACTAGCGGGAGGCACACCACAGATACGCAGTATTTT
cdr3_aa: CASGTSGRHTTDTQYF
j_call: TRBJ2-3
v_call: TRBV5-4
clone_size: NA
cdr3_length: 16
d_call: TRBD2

cdr3_nt: TGTGCCACCAGCAGCTCACAGGGGGCGTTGGGAAACACCATATATTTT
cdr3_aa: CATSSSQGALGNTIYF
j_call: TRBJ1-3
v_call: TRBV15
clone_size: NA
cdr3_length: 16
d_call: TRBD1

cdr3_nt: TGTGCCAGCAGGGGACAGCCTAATGAAAAACTGTTTTTT
cdr3_aa: CASRGQPNEKLFF
j_call: TRBJ1-4
v_call: TRBV6-5
clone_size: few
cdr3_length: 13
d_call: TRBD1